This entry is about one T cell receptor beta chain. The germline V and J ends were trimmed by 4 bases and 1 base, with 14 bases remaining between them. The CDR3 has 14 amino acids. Germline loops: CDR1 SQVTM, CDR2 ANQGSEA. Treatment specified: around 19 received Ad26.COV2.S at low or high dose, single or two shots; roughly five received placebo; per-sample allocation not given. Collection of the samples took place on day 63 after the first injection of vaccine or placebo. This entry comes from a study of Ad26.COV2.S vaccination and SARS-CoV-2 variants. Sequencing was performed with immunoSEQ multiplex PCR; in TCRdb, only in-frame clones are kept and a portion is missing. The data contain about 480,000 clones, approximately 90% of them singletons.

This TCR was recovered from a person aged 18-60 years who received the Ad26.COV2.S COVID-19 vaccine or a placebo. The input for sequencing was peripheral blood, taken in a trial of Ad26.COV2.S vaccine versus placebo. V usage is TRBV29-1 and J usage is TRBJ2-7; either TRBD1 or TRBD2 may fit D (6 bases each). The CDR3 DNA follows: TGCAGCGTTGGTAGCAGGGGAGGATCCTACGAGCAGTACTTC. The encoded protein is CSVGSRGGSYEQYF.